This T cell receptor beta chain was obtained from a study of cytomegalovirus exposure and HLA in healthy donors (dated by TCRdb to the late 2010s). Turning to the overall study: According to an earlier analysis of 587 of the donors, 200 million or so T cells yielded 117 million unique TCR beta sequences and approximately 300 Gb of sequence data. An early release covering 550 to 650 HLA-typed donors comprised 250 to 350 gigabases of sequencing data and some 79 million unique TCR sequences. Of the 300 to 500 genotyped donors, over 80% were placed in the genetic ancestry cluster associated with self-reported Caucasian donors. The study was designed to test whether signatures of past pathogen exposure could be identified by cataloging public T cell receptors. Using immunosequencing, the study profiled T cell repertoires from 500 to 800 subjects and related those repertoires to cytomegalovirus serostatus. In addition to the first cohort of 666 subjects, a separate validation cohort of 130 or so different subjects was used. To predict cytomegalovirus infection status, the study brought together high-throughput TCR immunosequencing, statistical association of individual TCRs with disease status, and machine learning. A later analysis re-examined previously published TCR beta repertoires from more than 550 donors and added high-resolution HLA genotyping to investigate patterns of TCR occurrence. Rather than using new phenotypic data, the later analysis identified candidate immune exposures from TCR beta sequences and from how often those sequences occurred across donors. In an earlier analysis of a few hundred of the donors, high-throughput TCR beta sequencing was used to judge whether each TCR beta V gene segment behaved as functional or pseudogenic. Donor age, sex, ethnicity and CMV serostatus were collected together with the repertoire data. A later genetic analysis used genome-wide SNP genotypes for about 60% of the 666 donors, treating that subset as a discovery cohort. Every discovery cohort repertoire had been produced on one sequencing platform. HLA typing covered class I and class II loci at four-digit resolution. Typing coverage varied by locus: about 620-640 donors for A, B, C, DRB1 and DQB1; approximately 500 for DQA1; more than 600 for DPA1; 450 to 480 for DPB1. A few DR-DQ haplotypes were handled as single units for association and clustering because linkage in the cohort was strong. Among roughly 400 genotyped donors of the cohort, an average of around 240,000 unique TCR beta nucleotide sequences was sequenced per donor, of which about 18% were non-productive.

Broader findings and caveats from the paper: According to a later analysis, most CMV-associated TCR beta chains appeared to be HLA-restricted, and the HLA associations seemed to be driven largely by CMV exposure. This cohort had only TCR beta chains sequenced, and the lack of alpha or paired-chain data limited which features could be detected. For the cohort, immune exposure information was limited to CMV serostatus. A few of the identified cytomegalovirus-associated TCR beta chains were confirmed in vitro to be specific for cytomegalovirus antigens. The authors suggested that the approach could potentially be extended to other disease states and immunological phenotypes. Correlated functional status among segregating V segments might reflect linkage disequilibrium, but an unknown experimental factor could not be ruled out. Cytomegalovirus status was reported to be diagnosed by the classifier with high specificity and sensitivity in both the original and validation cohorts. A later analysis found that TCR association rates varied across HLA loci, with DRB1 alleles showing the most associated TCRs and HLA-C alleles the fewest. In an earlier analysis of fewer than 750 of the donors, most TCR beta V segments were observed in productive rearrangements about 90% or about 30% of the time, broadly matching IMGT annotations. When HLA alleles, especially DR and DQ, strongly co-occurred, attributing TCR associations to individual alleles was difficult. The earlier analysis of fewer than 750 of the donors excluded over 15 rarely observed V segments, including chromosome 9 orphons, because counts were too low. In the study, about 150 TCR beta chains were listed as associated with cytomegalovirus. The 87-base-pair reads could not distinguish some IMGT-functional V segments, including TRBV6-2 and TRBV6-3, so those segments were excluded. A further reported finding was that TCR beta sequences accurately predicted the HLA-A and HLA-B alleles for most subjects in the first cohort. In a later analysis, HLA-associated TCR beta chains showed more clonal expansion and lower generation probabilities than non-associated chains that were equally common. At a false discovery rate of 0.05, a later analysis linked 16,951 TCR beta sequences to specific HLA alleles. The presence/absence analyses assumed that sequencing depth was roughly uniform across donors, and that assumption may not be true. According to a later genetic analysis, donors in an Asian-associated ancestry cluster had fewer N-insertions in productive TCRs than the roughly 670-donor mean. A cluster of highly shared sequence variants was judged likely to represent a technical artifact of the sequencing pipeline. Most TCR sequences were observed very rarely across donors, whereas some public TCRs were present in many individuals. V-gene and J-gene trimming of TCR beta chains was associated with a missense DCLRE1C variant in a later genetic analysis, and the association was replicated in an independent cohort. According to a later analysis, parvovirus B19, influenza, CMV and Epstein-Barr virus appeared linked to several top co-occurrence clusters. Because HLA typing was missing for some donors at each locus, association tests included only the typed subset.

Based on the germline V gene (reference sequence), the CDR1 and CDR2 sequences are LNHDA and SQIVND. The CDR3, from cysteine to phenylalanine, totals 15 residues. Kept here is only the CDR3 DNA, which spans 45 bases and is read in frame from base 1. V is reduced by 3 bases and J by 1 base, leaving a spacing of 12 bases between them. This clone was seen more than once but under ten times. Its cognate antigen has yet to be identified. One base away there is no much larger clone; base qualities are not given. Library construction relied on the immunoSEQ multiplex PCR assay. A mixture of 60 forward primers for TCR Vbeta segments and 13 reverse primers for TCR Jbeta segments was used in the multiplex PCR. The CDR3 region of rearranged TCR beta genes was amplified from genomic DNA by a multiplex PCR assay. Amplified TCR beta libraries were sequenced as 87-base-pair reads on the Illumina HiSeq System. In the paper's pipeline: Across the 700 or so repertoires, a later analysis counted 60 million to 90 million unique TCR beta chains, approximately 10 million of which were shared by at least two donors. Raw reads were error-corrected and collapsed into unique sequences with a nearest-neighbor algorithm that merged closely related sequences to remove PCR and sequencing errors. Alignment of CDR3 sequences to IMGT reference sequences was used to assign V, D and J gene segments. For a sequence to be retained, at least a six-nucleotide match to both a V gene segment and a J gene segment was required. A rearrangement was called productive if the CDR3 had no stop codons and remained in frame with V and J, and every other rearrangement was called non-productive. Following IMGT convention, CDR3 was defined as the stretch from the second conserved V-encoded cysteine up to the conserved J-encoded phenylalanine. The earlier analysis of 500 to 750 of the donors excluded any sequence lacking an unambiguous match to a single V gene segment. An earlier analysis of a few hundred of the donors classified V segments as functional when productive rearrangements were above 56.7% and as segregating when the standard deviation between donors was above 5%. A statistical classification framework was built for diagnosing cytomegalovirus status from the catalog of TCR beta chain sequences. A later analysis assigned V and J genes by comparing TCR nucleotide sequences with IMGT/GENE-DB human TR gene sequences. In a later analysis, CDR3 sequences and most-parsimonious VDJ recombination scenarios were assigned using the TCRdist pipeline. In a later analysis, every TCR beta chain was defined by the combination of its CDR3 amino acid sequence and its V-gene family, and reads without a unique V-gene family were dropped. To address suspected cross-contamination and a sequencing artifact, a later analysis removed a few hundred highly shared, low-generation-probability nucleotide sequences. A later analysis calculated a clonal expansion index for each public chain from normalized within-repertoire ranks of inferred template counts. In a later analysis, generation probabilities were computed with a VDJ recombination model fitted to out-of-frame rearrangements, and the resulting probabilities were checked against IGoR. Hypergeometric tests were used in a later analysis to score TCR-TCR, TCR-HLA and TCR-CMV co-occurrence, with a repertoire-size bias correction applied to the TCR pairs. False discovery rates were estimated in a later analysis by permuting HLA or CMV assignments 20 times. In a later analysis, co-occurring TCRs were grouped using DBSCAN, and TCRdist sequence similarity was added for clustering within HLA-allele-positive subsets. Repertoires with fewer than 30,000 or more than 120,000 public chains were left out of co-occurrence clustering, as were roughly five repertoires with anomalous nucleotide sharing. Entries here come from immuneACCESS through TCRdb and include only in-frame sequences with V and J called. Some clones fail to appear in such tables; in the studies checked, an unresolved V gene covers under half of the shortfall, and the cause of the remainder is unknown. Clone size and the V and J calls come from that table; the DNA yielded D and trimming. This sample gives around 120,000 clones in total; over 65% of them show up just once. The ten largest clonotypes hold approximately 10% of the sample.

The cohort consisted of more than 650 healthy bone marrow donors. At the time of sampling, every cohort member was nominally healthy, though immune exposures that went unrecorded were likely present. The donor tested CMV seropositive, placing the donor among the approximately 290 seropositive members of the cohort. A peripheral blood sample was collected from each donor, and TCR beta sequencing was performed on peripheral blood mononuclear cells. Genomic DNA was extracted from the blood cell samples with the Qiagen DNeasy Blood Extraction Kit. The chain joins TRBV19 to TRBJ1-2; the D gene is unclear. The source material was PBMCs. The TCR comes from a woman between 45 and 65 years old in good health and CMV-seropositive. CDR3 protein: CASSIRYGLNYGYTF. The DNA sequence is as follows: TGTGCCAGTAGTATTCGGTACGGACTTAACTATGGCTACACCTTC.